A selection of T cell receptor beta chains follows, all from one sample in a study of T-cell memory formation after mild COVID-19. TCRdb re-called the 5' RACE reads with MiXCR, one entry per CDR3 protein. The sample records 250,000 or so distinct CDR3 sequences, approximately 9% being singletons. The specimen was PBMCs or a T cell subset sorted from them (not recorded which). These TCRs come from a man aged 18 to 29 who had mild COVID-19 (a few samples of this study predate the infection). Cell type and time point are not known. Both conserved end residues are part of each CDR3. Fields, in order: CDR3 protein, CDR3 DNA, clone size, V gene, D gene, J gene. The D gene is left open where the match is weak. Only some rows state a clone size, as once, few, many or a class for expanded clones.

CDR3aa: CSASGRAEGEKLFF; CDR3nt: TGCAGTGCTTCAGGAAGGGCAGAAGGAGAAAAACTGTTTTTT; abundance: few; v_gene: TRBV20-1; d_gene: -; j_gene: TRBJ1-4
CDR3aa: CASSRDRGPQTQYF; CDR3nt: TGCGCCAGCAGTCGGGACAGGGGGCCGCAGACCCAGTACTTC; abundance: few; v_gene: TRBV5-1; d_gene: TRBD1; j_gene: TRBJ2-5
CDR3aa: CASSVVGAGSQDTQYF; CDR3nt: TGTGCCAGCAGCGTAGTGGGGGCGGGGAGTCAAGATACGCAGTATTTT; abundance: few; v_gene: TRBV9; d_gene: -; j_gene: TRBJ2-3
CDR3aa: CASRTGEMGELFF; CDR3nt: TGCGCCAGCAGGACCGGGGAGATGGGGGAGCTGTTTTTT; abundance: many; v_gene: TRBV5-1; d_gene: -; j_gene: TRBJ2-2
CDR3aa: CASSLTGPIEQYF; CDR3nt: TGCGCCAGCAGCTTGACAGGACCGATCGAGCAGTACTTC; abundance: few; v_gene: TRBV5-1; d_gene: -; j_gene: TRBJ2-7
CDR3aa: CASSLRLAASTDTQYF; CDR3nt: TGCGCCAGCAGCCTCCGACTAGCGGCTAGCACAGATACGCAGTATTTT; abundance: many; v_gene: TRBV5-1; d_gene: TRBD2; j_gene: TRBJ2-3
CDR3aa: CASSPGQDNEQFF; CDR3nt: TGTGCCAGCAGCCCGGGACAGGACAATGAGCAGTTCTTC; abundance: few; v_gene: TRBV7-8; d_gene: TRBD1; j_gene: TRBJ2-1
CDR3aa: CASSLSSVGSYNEQFF; CDR3nt: TGTGCCAGCAGCTTGTCGTCCGTCGGCTCCTACAATGAGCAGTTCTTC; abundance: few; v_gene: TRBV5-6; d_gene: -; j_gene: TRBJ2-1
CDR3aa: CASSLRVGGNPQETQYF; CDR3nt: TGTGCCAGCAGCTTAAGGGTGGGAGGAAACCCTCAAGAGACCCAGTACTTC; abundance: -; v_gene: TRBV7-2; d_gene: -; j_gene: TRBJ2-5
CDR3aa: CASSEEWYPVVYF; CDR3nt: TGTGCCAGCAGTGAAGAGTGGTACCCGGTCGTATACTTC; abundance: few; v_gene: TRBV2; d_gene: -; j_gene: TRBJ2-5
CDR3aa: CASSPRQDSSYNSPLNF; CDR3nt: TGCGCCAGCAGCCCGCGACAGGACAGCTCCTATAATTCACCCCTCAACTTT; abundance: few; v_gene: TRBV4-1; d_gene: -; j_gene: TRBJ1-6
CDR3aa: CASSQYRGTNEKLFF; CDR3nt: TGCGCCAGCAGCCAATACAGGGGAACTAATGAAAAACTGTTTTTT; abundance: -; v_gene: TRBV4-3; d_gene: TRBD1; j_gene: TRBJ1-4
CDR3aa: CASSLAELAGNNEQFF; CDR3nt: TGTGCCAGCAGCTTAGCAGAACTAGCAGGGAACAATGAGCAGTTCTTC; abundance: few; v_gene: TRBV7-9; d_gene: -; j_gene: TRBJ2-1
CDR3aa: CASRSGTHYNEQFF; CDR3nt: TGTGCCAGCAGGTCCGGGACACACTACAATGAGCAGTTCTTC; abundance: few; v_gene: TRBV7-2; d_gene: -; j_gene: TRBJ2-1
CDR3aa: CASGGGDRGTDTQYF; CDR3nt: TGTGCCAGCGGAGGAGGGGACAGGGGCACAGATACGCAGTATTTT; abundance: -; v_gene: TRBV21-1; d_gene: -; j_gene: TRBJ2-3
CDR3aa: CASSFGPPEDTQYF; CDR3nt: TGCGCCAGCAGCTTCGGACCCCCCGAAGATACGCAGTATTTT; abundance: many; v_gene: TRBV5-1; d_gene: -; j_gene: TRBJ2-3
CDR3aa: CSARDKTSGAVEQFF; CDR3nt: TGCAGTGCTAGAGATAAGACTAGCGGGGCCGTTGAGCAGTTCTTC; abundance: many; v_gene: TRBV20-1; d_gene: TRBD2; j_gene: TRBJ2-1
CDR3aa: CSARRRKSTDTQYF; CDR3nt: TGCAGTGCTAGGAGGCGGAAGAGCACAGATACGCAGTATTTT; abundance: many; v_gene: TRBV20-1; d_gene: -; j_gene: TRBJ2-3
CDR3aa: CASSLGQGAPDTQYF; CDR3nt: TGCGCCAGCAGCTTGGGACAGGGGGCCCCAGATACGCAGTATTTT; abundance: many; v_gene: TRBV5-1; d_gene: TRBD1; j_gene: TRBJ2-3
CDR3aa: CASSLATYGYTF; CDR3nt: TGCGCCAGCAGCTTGGCCACTTATGGCTACACCTTC; abundance: many; v_gene: TRBV5-1; d_gene: -; j_gene: TRBJ1-2
CDR3aa: CASSSRKRASEFF; CDR3nt: TGTGCCAGCAGCTCTCGGAAGCGGGCGTCGGAGTTCTTC; abundance: few; v_gene: TRBV5-6; d_gene: -; j_gene: TRBJ2-1
CDR3aa: CASSQDPGASYGYTF; CDR3nt: TGCGCCAGCAGCCAAGATCCGGGGGCCAGCTATGGCTACACCTTC; abundance: few; v_gene: TRBV4-3; d_gene: -; j_gene: TRBJ1-2
CDR3aa: CASRTMTGGGNEKLFF; CDR3nt: TGTGCCAGCAGAACAATGACAGGGGGCGGTAATGAAAAACTGTTTTTT; abundance: -; v_gene: TRBV12-3/TRBV12-4; d_gene: TRBD1; j_gene: TRBJ1-4
CDR3aa: CASSHGTVIEKLFF; CDR3nt: TGTGCCAGCAGCCACGGGACAGTTATTGAAAAACTGTTTTTT; abundance: -; v_gene: TRBV4-2; d_gene: TRBD1; j_gene: TRBJ1-4
CDR3aa: CATSDSASTDTQYF; CDR3nt: TGTGCCACCAGTGATAGCGCCTCCACAGATACGCAGTATTTT; abundance: -; v_gene: TRBV24-1; d_gene: -; j_gene: TRBJ2-3
CDR3aa: CSVVLQGRADTQYF; CDR3nt: TGCAGCGTGGTCCTACAGGGAAGGGCAGATACGCAGTATTTT; abundance: -; v_gene: TRBV29-1; d_gene: -; j_gene: TRBJ2-3
CDR3aa: CASSYVSGTGAFGEQFF; CDR3nt: TGTGCCAGCAGTTACGTATCGGGGACAGGGGCCTTCGGGGAGCAGTTCTTC; abundance: few; v_gene: TRBV6-2/TRBV6-3; d_gene: TRBD1; j_gene: TRBJ2-1
CDR3aa: CASSFTASNQPQHF; CDR3nt: TGTGCCAGCAGCTTTACGGCTAGCAATCAGCCCCAGCATTTT; abundance: few; v_gene: TRBV7-2; d_gene: -; j_gene: TRBJ1-5
CDR3aa: CASSVLTVKAFF; CDR3nt: TGTGCCAGCAGTGTCCTGACAGTTAAAGCTTTCTTT; abundance: few; v_gene: TRBV25-1; d_gene: -; j_gene: TRBJ1-1
CDR3aa: CASSLSWNSPLHF; CDR3nt: TGTGCCAGCAGCTTATCTTGGAATTCACCCCTCCACTTT; abundance: -; v_gene: TRBV7-2; d_gene: -; j_gene: TRBJ1-6
CDR3aa: CASSISQGYAAFF; CDR3nt: TGTGCCAGTAGTATCTCTCAGGGGTACGCGGCTTTCTTT; abundance: few; v_gene: TRBV19; d_gene: -; j_gene: TRBJ1-1
CDR3aa: CASSVAWGSYNEQFF; CDR3nt: TGTGCCAGCAGCGTAGCCTGGGGGTCCTACAATGAGCAGTTCTTC; abundance: few; v_gene: TRBV9; d_gene: -; j_gene: TRBJ2-1
CDR3aa: CASSYPHRGQGRNIQYF; CDR3nt: TGTGCCAGCAGCTACCCCCACCGCGGGCAGGGTAGAAACATTCAGTACTTC; abundance: -; v_gene: TRBV7-2; d_gene: -; j_gene: TRBJ2-4
CDR3aa: CASSLTRTSGEGRDTQYF; CDR3nt: TGTGCCAGCAGCTTAACGAGGACTAGCGGGGAGGGGCGAGATACGCAGTATTTT; abundance: few; v_gene: TRBV7-3; d_gene: TRBD2; j_gene: TRBJ2-3
CDR3aa: CASTRDRGGPDTQYF; CDR3nt: TGTGCCAGCACCCGGGACAGGGGGGGCCCAGATACGCAGTATTTT; abundance: few; v_gene: TRBV12-3/TRBV12-4; d_gene: TRBD1; j_gene: TRBJ2-3
CDR3aa: CASGPWGGQETQYF; CDR3nt: TGTGCCAGCGGCCCGTGGGGTGGACAAGAGACCCAGTACTTC; abundance: -; v_gene: TRBV7-2; d_gene: -; j_gene: TRBJ2-5
CDR3aa: CSARGQDRGNTEAFF; CDR3nt: TGCAGTGCTAGAGGCCAGGACAGGGGGAACACTGAAGCTTTCTTT; abundance: -; v_gene: TRBV20-1; d_gene: TRBD1; j_gene: TRBJ1-1
CDR3aa: CASSTVEGYNEQFF; CDR3nt: TGTGCCAGTAGTACGGTCGAGGGTTACAATGAGCAGTTCTTC; abundance: -; v_gene: TRBV19; d_gene: -; j_gene: TRBJ2-1
CDR3aa: CASSISRNSGYTF; CDR3nt: TGTGCCAGCAGCATCTCGAGGAACAGTGGCTACACCTTC; abundance: -; v_gene: TRBV6-5; d_gene: -; j_gene: TRBJ1-2
CDR3aa: CASSLVSYTEAFF; CDR3nt: TGCGCCAGCAGCTTGGTGAGTTACACTGAAGCTTTCTTT; abundance: -; v_gene: TRBV5-1; d_gene: -; j_gene: TRBJ1-1
CDR3aa: CASSLDSTYNSPLHF; CDR3nt: TGTGCCAGCAGCTTGGACAGCACCTATAATTCACCCCTCCACTTT; abundance: few; v_gene: TRBV28; d_gene: -; j_gene: TRBJ1-6
CDR3aa: CASSYRAGSGNTIYF; CDR3nt: TGTGCCAGCAGTTACCGGGCGGGCTCTGGAAACACCATATATTTT; abundance: -; v_gene: TRBV6-5; d_gene: -; j_gene: TRBJ1-3
CDR3aa: CARSQLRDSQETQYF; CDR3nt: TGCGCCAGGAGCCAACTCCGGGACAGTCAAGAGACCCAGTACTTC; abundance: -; v_gene: TRBV5-1; d_gene: TRBD1; j_gene: TRBJ2-5
CDR3aa: CASSFREAYNEQFF; CDR3nt: TGTGCCAGCAGTTTCAGGGAAGCATACAATGAGCAGTTCTTC; abundance: few; v_gene: TRBV28; d_gene: -; j_gene: TRBJ2-1
CDR3aa: CASSQRRDGTYGYTF; CDR3nt: TGTGCCAGCAGCCAACGCCGGGACGGAACCTATGGCTACACCTTC; abundance: few; v_gene: TRBV7-2; d_gene: -; j_gene: TRBJ1-2